The text below deals with one T cell receptor beta chain. Its antigen is unidentified. V gave up 1 base and J gave up 6 bases, with 10 bases separating them. CDR1 SGHTA and CDR2 FQGNSA come from the germline V gene. This CDR3 is 13 amino acids long. This sample was included in a study of T-cell memory formation after mild COVID-19. Study outcomes and limitations: Clones which contracted sat mainly in CM and EM if CD4+, and in EMRA if CD8+. Several responding clones turned up in pre-infection memory, indicating that cross-reactive memory may have taken part.

With constant-segment primers, 5'RACE yielded cDNA libraries of TCR alpha and TCR beta that carried sample barcodes and UMIs. TCRdb recomputed calls from the 5' RACE reads with MiXCR, one row per CDR3 protein. The sample yields over 350,000 distinct CDR3 sequences, approximately 25% seen once. This clonotype was sampled from an adult woman who had mild COVID-19 (a few samples of this study predate the infection). Cell type and time point are not known. The rearrangement uses TRBV7-2 and TRBJ2-7; D is unclear. The sample consisted of PBMCs or a T cell subset sorted from them (not recorded which). The CDR3 coding sequence is TGTGCCAGCAGCTTAGAGGGCGACGGCGAGCAGTACTTC. Translating gives CASSLEGDGEQYF.